What follows describes a single T cell receptor beta chain. The table lists this clonotype with many counts. Its antigen target is currently unknown. The sample holds no much larger clone one base away, and base qualities are not on file. The sample is drawn from a study of regulatory T cells in long-lasting Graves disease (dated by TCRdb to 2020 to 2023). For the wider study: Persistent Graves' disease was defined as antithyroid drug treatment for over 5 years with persistently positive TSH receptor autoantibodies. Peripheral blood TCR sequencing and RNA sequencing compared persistent Graves' disease patients with newly diagnosed Graves' disease patients. The study was registered as a clinical trial and conducted in China. TCR sequencing covered some 13 persistent and 20 or so newly diagnosed Graves' disease patients, some 33 samples in total. Persistent Graves' disease patients in the clinical cohort had taken antithyroid drugs for roughly ten years on average. Points the paper makes about the study in general: Peripheral blood alone was examined, since thyroid tissue, which constituted the primary lesion, could not be accessed. Persistent Graves' disease patients showed lower TCR Shannon entropy and fewer highly expanded clones than newly diagnosed patients, suggesting clonal expansion. Sequencing and analysis were limited to the TCR beta chain. The authors acknowledged the small sample size as a limitation that may reduce accuracy. TRBV28, TRBJ1-2 and TRBJ2-5 were preferentially used in persistent disease, while TRBV20-1 and TRBJ2-1 were favored in newly diagnosed disease. A larger number of public clonotypes was shared among persistent patients (over 2,500) than among newly diagnosed patients (approximately 1,000).

V is clipped by 1 base and J by 2 bases, and the sequence between their germline boundaries is 11 bases long. Based on the germline V gene, the CDR1 and CDR2 sequences are MGHDK and SYGVNS. The CDR3 covers 15 residues, taking in both the cysteine and the phenylalanine. CDR3 DNA only is kept here, 45 bases in frame from base 1. Libraries were made using multiplex PCR. Sequencing was carried out with an Illumina HiSeq 4000. CDR3 regions were amplified by Arm-PCR with iRepertoire HTBI primers to construct TCR beta libraries. Before sequencing, the PCR products underwent gel purification. Processing in the source paper ran as follows. A total of some 60 TRBV and more than twelve TRBJ segments were identified across samples and were used for gene usage analysis of CDR3 amino acid clonotypes. COPE and FqMerger were used to merge filtered high-quality paired reads into contigs. BLAST was used to align contigs to IMGT TRBV, TRBD and TRBJ reference genes, with CDR3 defined following IMGT. Any clonotype with a frequency above 0.1% was counted as a highly expanded clone. Shannon entropy served as the measure of repertoire diversity, while the Gini coefficient captured V-J evenness. A clonotype found in more than one individual was treated as public. Using fastp at Q25 and MiXCR, TCRdb reprocessed the public reads and kept productive beta chains. Entries are consolidated by CDR3 protein sequence, retaining the most common genes and DNA. The V and J calls come from TCRdb's annotation, not from the publication. The sample data list about 310,000 distinct CDR3 sequences, and 22% of these were observed just once. Approximately 60% of the sample is taken by the ten largest.

This specimen's time point label, interpreted: persistent/refractory GD, antithyroid drugs over 5 years with positive TRAb. For both TCR sequencing and RNA sequencing, RNA was extracted from PBMCs using TRIzol. The diagnosis of Graves' disease was made according to American Thyroid Association guidelines. Patients for the study were recruited at an endocrinology department in Xi'an, China. Each patient gave approximately 10 milliliters of peripheral blood, collected in an EDTA anticoagulant tube. Ficoll Paque Plus density gradient separation was used to isolate PBMCs, and no further T cell sorting was performed. An Agilent 2100 Bioanalyzer and agarose gel were used to check RNA quality, while a NanoDrop 2000 measured RNA concentration.

This specimen was peripheral blood mononuclear cells (PBMCs), taken when the disease was refractory, from a patient treated with antithyroid drugs. The chain was built from TRBV25-1 and TRBJ2-5; a confident D gene designation cannot be given. The sequence came from a female donor with Graves disease. In nucleotides, the sequence is TGTGCCAGCAGTGAATTTTTGGCAGAACAAGAGACCCAGTACTTC. Its coded protein is CASSEFLAEQETQYF.